Described below is a single T cell receptor beta chain sequence and its context. The data stem from a study of blood T cells in healthy people across ages. For the second PCR, which ran for roughly 6 to 12 cycles, a sample-barcoded 5' primer and a J-beta primer mix were used. TCRdb ran MiXCR on the 5' RACE reads and lists one entry per CDR3 protein. The data contain 600,000 to 850,000 distinct CDR3 sequences, around 40% of them singletons. This TCR was sampled from a woman aged 55-70 years in good health. The sample taken for sequencing was blood.

The CDR3 DNA sequence: TGCAGTCCAAGCGGGGGGCCCACAGATACGCAGTATTTT. Encoded protein: CSPSGGPTDTQYF. The chain combines TRBV20-1 with TRBJ2-3; 9 positions match TRBD2. Germline lookup yields CDR1 DFQATT and CDR2 SNEGSKA (reference sequence). This CDR3 contains 13 residues. After removal of 8 bases from V and 2 bases from J, the junction contained 5 bases not matched to a gene.